This is a list of T cell receptor beta chains from one sample in a study of graft-versus-host responses after intestinal transplantation. These receptors' targets are unknown. Data came from immunoSEQ multiplex PCR; TCRdb stores just in-frame clones and leaves some out. The table shows 40,000 to 55,000 clones, with more than 70% occurring only once. This specimen consisted of unstimulated CD4+ T cells sorted from spleen or lymph node cells, obtained before transplant. The receptors here all came from a human donor who was the organ donor for an intestinal transplant. Each CDR3 is given with its conserved first and last residue. Fields, in order: clone size, J gene, D gene, V gene, CDR3 protein, CDR3 DNA. A D gene is named only where the DNA matches it firmly. Rows give clone size only sometimes, using once, few, many, or a class for an expanded clone.

>once|TRBJ2-5|.|TRBV18
CASSPKGEGTQYF
TGTGCCAGCTCACCAAAGGGGGAAGGGACCCAGTACTTC
>.|TRBJ2-3|.|TRBV28
CASSSPLKVEDTQYF
TGTGCCAGCAGTTCCCCCCTTAAGGTGGAGGATACGCAGTATTTT
>once|TRBJ1-2|TRBD1|TRBV14
CASSHDGTGNGYTF
TGTGCCAGCAGCCACGACGGGACAGGGAATGGCTACACCTTC
>.|TRBJ2-7|TRBD2|TRBV19
CASSIAGLADPSYEQYF
TGTGCCAGTAGTATCGCCGGACTAGCGGACCCCTCCTACGAGCAGTACTTC
>.|TRBJ2-7|TRBD2|TRBV5-5
CASSLRLAGAYYEQYF
TGTGCCAGCAGCTTGAGGCTAGCGGGAGCTTACTACGAGCAGTACTTC
>once|TRBJ2-7|.|TRBV21-1
CASSKATVAYEQYF
TGTGCCAGCAGCAAAGCGACAGTGGCCTACGAGCAGTACTTC
>.|TRBJ2-3|TRBD1|TRBV27
CASSFHDRGLADTQYF
TGTGCCAGCAGTTTCCACGACAGGGGGCTCGCTGATACGCAGTATTTT
>.|TRBJ2-1|TRBD2|TRBV4-1
CASSQGPLAGGPSYNEQFF
TGCGCCAGCAGCCAAGGCCCACTAGCGGGAGGGCCCTCCTACAATGAGCAGTTCTTC
>.|TRBJ2-7|TRBD1|TRBV28
CASSLMGTGVAYEQYF
TGTGCCAGCAGTTTAATGGGGACAGGGGTTGCCTACGAGCAGTACTTC
>.|TRBJ2-1|TRBD2|TRBV6-1
CASSARTSGSNEQFF
TGTGCCAGCAGTGCCCGGACTAGCGGGAGCAATGAGCAGTTCTTC
>.|TRBJ1-1|.|TRBV10-3
CAISESAGSQRTEAFF
TGTGCCATCAGTGAGTCAGCGGGGTCGCAAAGGACTGAAGCTTTCTTT
>.|TRBJ2-7|TRBD2|TRBV2
CASSPRLAGVGEQYF
TGTGCCAGCAGCCCAAGACTAGCGGGAGTGGGGGAGCAGTACTTC
>.|TRBJ1-1|.|TRBV5-1
CASSSGQNTEAFF
TGCGCCAGCAGCTCCGGTCAGAACACTGAAGCTTTCTTT
>.|TRBJ2-1|.|TRBV6-6
CASKRETSYNEQFF
TGTGCCAGCAAAAGGGAGACGTCCTACAATGAGCAGTTCTTC
>.|TRBJ1-1|.|TRBV6-5
CASSSGQYGTEAFF
TGTGCCAGCAGCTCGGGACAATACGGCACTGAAGCTTTCTTT
>.|TRBJ1-5|.|TRBV11-3
CASSSDRFVGLPQPQHF
TGTGCCAGCAGCTCCGATCGGTTCGTCGGGTTACCTCAGCCCCAGCATTTT
>.|TRBJ1-1|.|TRBV9
CASSEGGKASHTEAFF
TGTGCCAGCAGCGAGGGGGGGAAGGCCTCTCACACTGAAGCTTTCTTT
>.|TRBJ2-6|.|TRBV7-3
CASSAKGAGANVLTF
TGTGCCAGCAGCGCAAAGGGGGCTGGGGCCAACGTCCTGACTTTC
>.|TRBJ2-7|.|TRBV28
CASRTAASYEQYF
TGTGCCAGTAGGACAGCCGCCTCCTACGAGCAGTACTTC
>.|TRBJ1-2|.|TRBV30
CAWSVQANYGYTF
TGTGCCTGGAGTGTCCAGGCTAACTATGGCTACACCTTC
>.|TRBJ1-1|.|TRBV6-5
CASTTGGTVNTEAFF
TGTGCCAGCACCACGGGGGGGACCGTGAACACTGAAGCTTTCTTT
>.|TRBJ1-2|TRBD1|TRBV29-1
CSVATGNYGYTF
TGCAGCGTGGCGACAGGGAACTATGGCTACACCTTC
>.|TRBJ2-1|.|TRBV19
CASSPNTGSYNEQFF
TGTGCCAGTAGTCCCAACACAGGCTCCTACAATGAGCAGTTCTTC
>.|TRBJ2-3|TRBD1|TRBV5-5
CASSLDRGTDTQYF
TGTGCCAGCAGCTTAGACAGGGGAACAGATACGCAGTATTTT
>.|TRBJ1-1|.|TRBV28
CASSLGTINTEAFF
TGTGCCAGCAGTTTAGGGACAATAAACACTGAAGCTTTCTTT
>.|TRBJ2-5|TRBD1|TRBV28
CASSVTGTAQETQYF
TGTGCCAGCAGTGTGACCGGGACAGCCCAAGAGACCCAGTACTTC
>.|TRBJ1-2|.|TRBV28
CASSTGPGQYGYTF
TGTGCCAGCAGTACGGGTCCAGGACAATATGGCTACACCTTC
>few|TRBJ2-3|TRBD2|TRBV6-1
CASSERAGSSDTQYF
TGTGCCAGCAGTGAACGAGCGGGAAGTTCTGATACGCAGTATTTT
>.|TRBJ2-2|.|TRBV28
CAVKAARGTNTGELFF
TGTGCCGTAAAGGCCGCCAGGGGCACAAACACCGGGGAGCTGTTTTTT
>.|TRBJ1-2|.|TRBV19
CASSASRDTYGYTF
TGTGCCAGTAGTGCGTCCCGGGACACCTATGGCTACACCTTC
>.|TRBJ2-7|.|TRBV6-1
CASSEGDWDEQYF
TGTGCCAGCAGTGAGGGGGACTGGGACGAGCAGTACTTC
>.|TRBJ2-7|TRBD2|TRBV5-1
CASSWEGYEQYF
TGCGCCAGCAGCTGGGAGGGGTACGAGCAGTACTTC
>.|TRBJ2-1|TRBD2|TRBV10-1
CASSELSSGNYNEQFF
TGCGCCAGCAGTGAGCTCTCCAGCGGGAACTACAATGAGCAGTTCTTC
>.|TRBJ2-3|.|TRBV13
CASSSGGGLGTDTQYF
TGTGCCAGCAGCTCCGGGGGAGGTCTCGGCACAGATACGCAGTATTTT
>.|TRBJ2-1|.|TRBV11-2
CASSSTTISGLPTYNEQFF
TGTGCCAGCAGCTCTACCACCATATCAGGACTACCAACTTACAATGAGCAGTTCTTC
>.|TRBJ2-1|TRBD2|TRBV30
CAWSSLAAGSYNEQFF
TGTGCCTGGAGTTCGCTAGCGGCCGGCTCCTACAATGAGCAGTTCTTC
>.|TRBJ2-2|.|TRBV19
CASSTQVNTGELFF
TGTGCCAGTAGTACCCAGGTGAACACCGGGGAGCTGTTTTTT
>.|TRBJ2-2|.|TRBV29-1
CSVRGVGTGELFF
TGCAGCGTACGGGGTGTGGGAACCGGGGAGCTGTTTTTT
>.|TRBJ2-3|TRBD1|TRBV15
CATSEPRGLADTQYF
TGTGCCACCAGCGAACCCAGGGGGCTGGCAGATACGCAGTATTTT
>.|TRBJ1-1|.|TRBV7-2
CASSLGREAFF
TGTGCCAGCAGCTTAGGCAGGGAAGCTTTCTTT
>once|TRBJ2-2|TRBD1|TRBV28
CASSLRGTGYTGELFF
TGTGCCAGCTCCCTCCGGGGGACAGGATACACCGGGGAGCTGTTTTTT
>.|TRBJ2-1|.|TRBV5-1
CASSPLPILASYNEQFF
TGCGCCAGCAGCCCCCTCCCCATCCTAGCGAGCTACAATGAGCAGTTCTTC
>.|TRBJ2-7|TRBD2|TRBV2
CASILTSAEQYF
TGTGCCAGCATTCTGACTAGCGCCGAGCAGTACTTC
>.|TRBJ2-2|.|TRBV5-4
CASSQQGPHTGELFF
TGTGCCAGCAGCCAGCAGGGGCCGCACACCGGGGAGCTGTTTTTT
>.|TRBJ2-5|TRBD1|TRBV9
CASSVGQIQETQYF
TGTGCCAGCAGCGTGGGACAGATCCAAGAGACCCAGTACTTC
>.|TRBJ2-4|TRBD2|TRBV30
CAWSGLAGGSGNIQYF
TGTGCCTGGAGTGGGCTAGCGGGAGGGAGCGGAAACATTCAGTACTTC
>.|TRBJ1-2|.|TRBV6-5
CASSYSTAGSYGYTF
TGTGCCAGCAGTTACTCGACGGCGGGTAGCTATGGCTACACCTTC
>.|TRBJ2-1|.|TRBV19
CASSNRQFRGDEQFF
TGTGCCAGTAGTAATCGACAGTTTAGGGGCGATGAGCAGTTCTTC
>once|TRBJ2-1|TRBD1|TRBV19
CASSIQGVGAQILYNEQFF
TGTGCCAGTAGTATACAGGGGGTGGGGGCCCAAATTCTCTACAATGAGCAGTTCTTC
>.|TRBJ1-1|TRBD1|TRBV28
CARPYRGATEAFF
TGTGCCAGGCCCTACAGGGGTGCCACTGAAGCTTTCTTT
>.|TRBJ1-6|TRBD1|TRBV2
CASSWDRANSPLHF
TGTGCCAGCAGTTGGGACAGGGCTAATTCACCCCTCCACTTT
>.|TRBJ2-7|.|TRBV6-5
CATVPELYRREQYF
TGTGCCACTGTACCCGAATTGTACAGGCGCGAGCAGTACTTC
>.|TRBJ2-7|TRBD2|TRBV29-1
CSVLAGGYEQYF
TGCAGCGTTTTAGCGGGAGGTTACGAGCAGTACTTC
>.|TRBJ2-1|TRBD2|TRBV11-2
CASSHGLARGEQFF
TGTGCCAGCAGCCATGGACTAGCGAGGGGTGAGCAGTTCTTC
>.|TRBJ2-3|TRBD1|TRBV29-1
CSVEGWTGEDTQYF
TGCAGCGTTGAGGGTTGGACAGGGGAAGATACGCAGTATTTT
>few|TRBJ1-2|TRBD1|TRBV10-3
CAISESMARGTYGYTF
TGTGCCATCAGTGAGTCGATGGCCAGGGGGACCTATGGCTACACCTTC